This record looks at one T cell receptor (beta chain) sequence and its context. At one of its ends the junction is not consistent with the germline gene, which may arise from a read error. The data were obtained in a study of T cell changes during pregnancy in multiple sclerosis. Assay: immunoSEQ multiplex PCR; the TCRdb copy retains only in-frame clones and omits some. The profile shows around 50,000 clones, 90% to 95% of them singletons. The CDR3 is 11 amino acids. CDR1 is KGHSH, CDR2 LQKENI, per germline. This receptor was taken from a female donor with multiple sclerosis, enrolled in a pregnancy study. Sequencing was performed on CD4+ T cells from peripheral blood mononuclear cells, taken in the first trimester of pregnancy. The rearrangement uses TRBV18 and TRBJ2-7, with 8 positions matching TRBD2. CDR3 nucleotide sequence: TGTGCCAGCTCACCAGCCCGGGAGGGGAACTTC. Encoded protein: CASSPAREGNF.